A single sample gave rise to the 17 T cell receptor beta chains below, sequenced in a study of cytomegalovirus exposure and HLA in healthy donors. Primers: 60 Vbeta forward and 13 Jbeta reverse. Repertoires were generated with immunoSEQ multiplex PCR, while TCRdb's copy carries only in-frame clones and drops some. The sample includes about 140,000 clones, over 75% of them seen just once. Sample: PBMCs. The receptors were sampled from a man in his fifties in good health and CMV-seronegative.

This chain links TRBV5-1 with TRBJ1-1, with D maybe TRBD1 (6 bases). The CDR3 has 13 amino acids. The germline V gene has CDR1 SGHRS and CDR2 YFSETQ. The V end was cut by 6 bases, the J end by 2 bases, with 11 bases between. The CDR3 sequence is CASTPTGNTEAFF. Written as DNA, the CDR3 is TGCGCCAGCACCCCGACAGGAAACACTGAAGCTTTCTTT.

CDR3 in amino acids: CASSFASGGETQYF. The CDR3, as DNA: TGTGCCAGCAGTTTTGCTAGCGGGGGAGAGACCCAGTACTTC. The V and J genes are TRBV7-2 and TRBJ2-5; the match to TRBD2 covers 10 bases. The CDR3 is made up of 14 amino acids. Germline CDR1 and CDR2: SGHTA and FQGNSA. J gave up 4 bases and V 6 bases, and 5 bases lay outside the gene matches. Together with reference TRBV7-2 and TRBJ2-5, the CDR3 gives the full variable domain: GAGVSQSPSNKVTEKGKDVELRCDPISGHTALYWYRQSLGQGLEFLIYFQGNSAPDKSGLPSDRFSAERTGGSVSTLTIQRTQQEDSAVYLCASSFASGGETQYFGPGTRLLVL.

The chain carries TRBV11-2 and TRBJ2-3; D not resolved. The CDR3 totals 12 residues. Between the trimmed V and J ends, which lost 1 base and 8 bases, there was a span of 7 bases. Per germline, CDR1 SGHAT and CDR2 FQNNGV. CDR3 sequence reads: CASSLGRFTQYF. As DNA, the CDR3 is TGTGCCAGCAGCTTAGGGAGATTTACGCAGTATTTT.

This clone was seen a few times. The J gene is TRBJ2-2, the V gene TRBV5-1; 13 bases fit TRBD2. CDR1 and CDR2 (germline): SGHRS, YFSETQ. This CDR3 region has 16 residues. The J segment lost 5 bases and the V segment lost 4 bases, leaving 5 bases of the junction unmatched. CDR3 amino acids: CASSQTSGGATGELFF. In DNA form, the CDR3 reads TGCGCCAGCAGCCAAACTAGCGGGGGGGCAACCGGGGAGCTGTTTTTT.

The chain links TRBV12-5 to TRBJ2-3; the D gene is possibly TRBD2 (7 bases). Germline CDR1 LGHNT, CDR2 FRNRAP. Trimming left V 6 bases short and J 2 bases short, with 15 bases between. This CDR3 region has 15 residues. CDR3 bases: TGTGCTAGTGGACGAAGGGGGGGATCCACAGATACGCAGTATTTT. This translates into CASGRRGGSTDTQYF.

J is TRBJ1-1 and V is TRBV11-3; D ambiguous. Germline V gene sequence: CDR1 SGHNT, CDR2 YENEEA. Deletions cut 4 bases from V and 8 bases from J, with 17 bases between. The CDR3 runs to 14 residues. The CDR3 protein is CASSSHLGRREAFF. The CDR3 DNA reads as TGTGCCAGCAGCTCCCACCTGGGCAGAAGAGAAGCTTTCTTT.

This chain connects TRBV7-6 to TRBJ1-1; TRBD1 matches 10 bases. This CDR3 has 16 amino acids. Germline-derived CDR1 and CDR2 are SGHVS and FNYEAQ. Trimming took 2 bases from V and 5 from J; bases not matched to a gene: 8. CDR3 coding DNA: TGTGCCAGCAGCTTATCGGACAGGGGGATTGGAACTGAAGCTTTCTTT. Protein product: CASSLSDRGIGTEAFF.

The V and J genes are TRBV10-1 and TRBJ2-3; D possibly corresponds to TRBD2 (5 bases). V dropped 4 bases and J dropped 0 bases, with 23 bases sitting between them. This CDR3 comprises 19 residues. CDR1 is WNHNN and CDR2 is SYGVQD in the germline V gene (reference sequence). The CDR3 is CASSGKVEGLETSTDTQYF. In nucleotides, the CDR3 is TGCGCCAGCAGTGGCAAGGTTGAGGGTTTGGAAACTAGCACAGATACGCAGTATTTT.

Written as DNA, the CDR3 is TGTGCCAGCAGTCCGTTAGCGGGGTTAATGGGGACCCAGTACTTC. Translated: CASSPLAGLMGTQYF. This rearrangement joins TRBV2 to TRBJ2-5; TRBD2 aligns across 8 bases. Losses at the gene ends were 5 bases for V and 7 bases for J; bases not matched to a gene: 12. Germline values: CDR1 SNHLY, CDR2 FYNNEI. The CDR3 consists of 15 residues. The full variable domain, with the rest looked up from reference TRBV2 and TRBJ2-5, is EPEVTQTPSHQVTQMGQEVILRCVPISNHLYFYWYRQILGQKVEFLVSFYNNEISEKSEIFDDQFSVERPDGSNFTLKIRSTKLEDSAMYFCASSPLAGLMGTQYFGPGTRLLVL.

The V gene is TRBV11-1, the J gene TRBJ1-1; 8 bases fit TRBD1. After removal of 2 bases from V and 5 bases from J, the junction contained 4 bases not matched to a gene. Germline V lookup: CDR1 SGHAT, CDR2 FQDESV (reference sequence). The CDR3 covers 14 residues. CDR3 DNA: TGTGCCAGCAGCTTACAGGGGGCAGGGACTGAAGCTTTCTTT. Amino acids: CASSLQGAGTEAFF.

This chain joins TRBV2 and TRBJ2-5, with 9 bases lining up with TRBD2. With V trimmed by 6 bases and J by 4 bases, 6 bases remained unmatched. CDR1 is SNHLY and CDR2 is FYNNEI in the germline V gene. The CDR3 has 14 residues. This CDR3 reads CASRGGGAGETQYF. CDR3 bases: TGTGCCAGCAGGGGCGGGGGGGCAGGAGAGACCCAGTACTTC.

The rearrangement uses TRBV7-3 and TRBJ1-1; D is possibly TRBD1 (6 bases). Germline CDR1 is SGHTA and CDR2 is FQGTGA. V gave up 3 bases and J gave up 2 bases, with 10 bases separating them. CDR3 length: 14 residues. The CDR3 protein is CASSLGGGNTEAFF. CDR3 DNA: TGTGCCAGCAGCTTGGGAGGGGGTAACACTGAAGCTTTCTTT.

J is TRBJ2-6 and V is TRBV25-1; 7 bases are shared with TRBD1. This CDR3 region has 18 residues. Trimming took 1 base from V and 0 from J; bases not matched to a gene: 6. Germline V lookup: CDR1 MGHDK, CDR2 SYGVNS. CDR3: CASSEFGTAHSGANVLTF. CDR3 sequence (DNA): TGTGCCAGCAGTGAATTTGGGACAGCCCACTCTGGGGCCAACGTCCTGACTTTC.

The chain links TRBV27 to TRBJ1-1, with D perhaps TRBD1 (6 bases). V was trimmed by 6 bases and J by 1 base, leaving 9 bases between them. CDR1 is MNHEY, CDR2 SMNVEV, per germline (reference sequence). This CDR3 has 13 amino acids. In DNA, the CDR3 is TGTGCCAGCAGCCAACAGGGGAACACTGAAGCTTTCTTT. Its translation is CASSQQGNTEAFF.

This chain connects TRBV2 to TRBJ2-5; 8 positions agree with TRBD1. The germline CDR1 and CDR2 sequences are SNHLY and FYNNEI. V gave up 6 bases and J gave up 5 bases; unmatched junction bases: 14. The CDR3 spans 16 residues. This chain's CDR3 is CASRSGTGFGYETQYF. The CDR3 region has the DNA TGTGCCAGCAGATCCGGGACAGGCTTCGGTTACGAGACCCAGTACTTC.

This chain joins TRBV7-2 and TRBJ2-2; D not certain. Trimming pared 3 bases from V and 3 bases from J, leaving 2 bases between. The CDR3 totals 12 residues. Germline assignment: CDR1 SGHTA and CDR2 FQGNSA. CDR3 amino acids: CASSFYTGELFF. DNA for the CDR3: TGTGCCAGCAGCTTCTACACCGGGGAGCTGTTTTTT.

V and J are TRBV7-9 and TRBJ2-2, with 10 nucleotides matching TRBD2. The CDR3 is made up of 16 amino acids. Germline V CDR1 and CDR2: SEHNR, FQNEAQ (reference sequence). Germline trimming cut 5 bases from V and 7 bases from J; bases unmatched to any gene: 10. The CDR3 reads CASSPKRGGSVGELFF. CDR3 in DNA: TGTGCCAGCAGCCCAAAGCGGGGGGGATCAGTCGGGGAGCTGTTTTTT.